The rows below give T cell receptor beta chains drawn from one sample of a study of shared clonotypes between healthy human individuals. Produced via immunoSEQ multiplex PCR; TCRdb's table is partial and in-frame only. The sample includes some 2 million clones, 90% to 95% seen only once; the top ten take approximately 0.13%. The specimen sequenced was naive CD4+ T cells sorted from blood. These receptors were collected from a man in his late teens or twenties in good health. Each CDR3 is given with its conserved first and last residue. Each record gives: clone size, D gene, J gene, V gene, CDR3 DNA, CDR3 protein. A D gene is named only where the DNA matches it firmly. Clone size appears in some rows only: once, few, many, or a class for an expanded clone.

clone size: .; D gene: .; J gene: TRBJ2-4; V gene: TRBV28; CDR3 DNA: TGTGCCAGCAGAAAGCTTGACAGGGACTCGGGCATTCAGTACTTC; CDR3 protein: CASRKLDRDSGIQYF
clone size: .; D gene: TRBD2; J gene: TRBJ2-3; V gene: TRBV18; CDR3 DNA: TGTGCCAGCTCACCAATTGAGGGAGGGCCGGGAGATACGCAGTATTTT; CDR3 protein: CASSPIEGGPGDTQYF
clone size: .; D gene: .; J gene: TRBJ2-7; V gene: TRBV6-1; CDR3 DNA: TGTGCCAGCAGTGATGGGGCCCACTACGAGCAGTACTTC; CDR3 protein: CASSDGAHYEQYF
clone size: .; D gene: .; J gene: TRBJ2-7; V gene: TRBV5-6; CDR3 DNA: TGTGCCAGCAGCTTAACAGGACAAACCTACGAGCAGTACTTC; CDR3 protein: CASSLTGQTYEQYF
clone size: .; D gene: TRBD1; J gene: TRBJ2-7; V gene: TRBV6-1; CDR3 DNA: TGTGCCAGCAGTGCCGACAGGGTCTACGAGCAGTACTTC; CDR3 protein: CASSADRVYEQYF
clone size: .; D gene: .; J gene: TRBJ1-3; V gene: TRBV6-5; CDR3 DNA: TGTGCCAGCAGAATAAAGGGTACCTCTGGAAACACCATATATTTT; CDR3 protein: CASRIKGTSGNTIYF
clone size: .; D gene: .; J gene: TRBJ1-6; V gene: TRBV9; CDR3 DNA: TGTGCCAGCAGCGACCAAGGGGGGTATTCACCCCTCCACTTT; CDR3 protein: CASSDQGGYSPLHF
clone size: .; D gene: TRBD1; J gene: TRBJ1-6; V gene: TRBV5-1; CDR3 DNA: TGCGCCAGCAGCTCCCTTACAGGGGGATCAAATTCACCCCTCCACTTT; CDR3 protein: CASSSLTGGSNSPLHF
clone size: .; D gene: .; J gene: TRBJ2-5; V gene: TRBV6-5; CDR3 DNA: TGTGCCAGCAGTTATAGTAGCGGAAAGTACCAAGAGACCCAGTACTTC; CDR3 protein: CASSYSSGKYQETQYF
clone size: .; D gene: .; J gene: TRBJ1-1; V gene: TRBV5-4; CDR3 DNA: TGTGCCAGCAGCCGAAGTGGATGGGACACTGAAGCTTTCTTT; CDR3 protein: CASSRSGWDTEAFF
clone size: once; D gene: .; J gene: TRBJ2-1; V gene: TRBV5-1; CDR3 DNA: TGCGCCAGCAGCTCCATAGGACCAACGAATGAGCAGTTCTTC; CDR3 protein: CASSSIGPTNEQFF
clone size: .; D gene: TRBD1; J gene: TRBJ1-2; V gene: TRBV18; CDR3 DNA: TGTGCCAGCTCCGGGACAGCTCTTAACTATGGCTACACCTTC; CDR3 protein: CASSGTALNYGYTF
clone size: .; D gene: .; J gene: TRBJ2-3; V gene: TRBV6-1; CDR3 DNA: TGTGCCAGCAGTCCGGGGTTGGGCACAGATACGCAGTATTTT; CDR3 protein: CASSPGLGTDTQYF
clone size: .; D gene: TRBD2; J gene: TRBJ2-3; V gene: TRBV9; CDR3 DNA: TGTGCCAGCAGCGTAGCTTTAGCGGGAGGAACAGATACGCAGTATTTT; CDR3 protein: CASSVALAGGTDTQYF
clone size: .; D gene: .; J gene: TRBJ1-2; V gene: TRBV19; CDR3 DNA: TGTGCCAGTAGCGGACCATTGGCCAACTATGGCTACACCTTC; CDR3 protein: CASSGPLANYGYTF
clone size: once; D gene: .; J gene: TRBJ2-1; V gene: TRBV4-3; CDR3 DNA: TGCGCCAGCAGCCAAGATGGAGGGGAGTCCTACAATGAGCAGTTCTTC; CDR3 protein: CASSQDGGESYNEQFF
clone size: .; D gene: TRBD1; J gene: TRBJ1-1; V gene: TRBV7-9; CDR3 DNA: TGTGCCAGCAGCTTACGCACAGGGGCCTCGAACACTGAAGCTTTCTTT; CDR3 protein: CASSLRTGASNTEAFF
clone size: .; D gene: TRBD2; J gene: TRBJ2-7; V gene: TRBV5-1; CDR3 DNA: TGCGCCAGCAGGCCCACTAGCGGGGGAGACGAGCAGTACTTC; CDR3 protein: CASRPTSGGDEQYF
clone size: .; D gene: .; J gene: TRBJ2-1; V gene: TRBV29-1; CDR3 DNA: TGCAGCGTTGTAGAAGGGGCAAACCTACAGTTCTTC; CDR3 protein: CSVVEGANLQFF
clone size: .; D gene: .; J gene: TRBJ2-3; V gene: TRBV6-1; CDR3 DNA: TGTGCCAGCACCCGCGGAGGGGGGGCAGATACGCAGTATTTT; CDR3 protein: CASTRGGGADTQYF
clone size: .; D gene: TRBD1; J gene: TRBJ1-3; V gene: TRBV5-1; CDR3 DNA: TGCGCCAGCAGCTTAGGGACAGGGCAAGGAAACACCATATATTTT; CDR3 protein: CASSLGTGQGNTIYF
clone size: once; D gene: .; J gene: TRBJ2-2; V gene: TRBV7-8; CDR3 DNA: TGTGCCAGCAGCCCAGATCTTGGGTACTATAACACCGGGGAGCTGTTTTTT; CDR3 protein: CASSPDLGYYNTGELFF
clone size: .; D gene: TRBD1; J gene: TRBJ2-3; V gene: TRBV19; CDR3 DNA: TGTGCCAGTAGTATCCGGGACAGGCCCACAGATACGCAGTATTTT; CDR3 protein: CASSIRDRPTDTQYF
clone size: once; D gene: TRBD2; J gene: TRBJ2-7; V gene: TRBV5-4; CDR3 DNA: TGTGCCAGCAGCTTGAGCAGCGGGGCAAACTACGAGCAGTACTTC; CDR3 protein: CASSLSSGANYEQYF
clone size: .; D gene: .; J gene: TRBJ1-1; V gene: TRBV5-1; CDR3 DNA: TGCGCCAGCAGTCGGACAGCCATGAACACTGAAGCTTTCTTT; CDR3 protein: CASSRTAMNTEAFF
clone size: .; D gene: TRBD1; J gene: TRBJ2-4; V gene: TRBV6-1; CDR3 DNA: TGTGCCAGCAGTGGACAGGGGGCTCCTATAGCCAAAAACATTCAGTACTTC; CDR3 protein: CASSGQGAPIAKNIQYF
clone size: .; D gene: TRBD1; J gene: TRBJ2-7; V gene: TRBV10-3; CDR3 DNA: TGTGCCATCAGTGAGGGGACAGGGGGCCGAGGCGAGCAGTACTTC; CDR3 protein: CAISEGTGGRGEQYF
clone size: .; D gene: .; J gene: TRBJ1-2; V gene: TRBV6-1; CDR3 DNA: TGTGCCAGCAGTGAAGGACCATTATATGGCTACACCTTC; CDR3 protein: CASSEGPLYGYTF
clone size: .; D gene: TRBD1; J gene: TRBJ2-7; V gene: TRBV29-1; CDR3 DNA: TGCAGCGTTAACAGGGGACCCTACGAGCAGTACTTC; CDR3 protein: CSVNRGPYEQYF
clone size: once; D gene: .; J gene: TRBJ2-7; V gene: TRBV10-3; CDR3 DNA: TGTGCCATCAGTGAGTCGATTGGGTTTAGCTCCTACGAGCAGTACTTC; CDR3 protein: CAISESIGFSSYEQYF
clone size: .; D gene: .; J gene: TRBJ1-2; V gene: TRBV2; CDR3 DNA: TGTGCCAGCACCGGGGACGATCTTGGCTATGGCTACACCTTC; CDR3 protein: CASTGDDLGYGYTF
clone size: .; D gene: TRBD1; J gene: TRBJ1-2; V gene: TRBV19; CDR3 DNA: TGTGCCAGTAGCAGGGACAGGCAGAACTATGGCTACACCTTC; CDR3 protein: CASSRDRQNYGYTF
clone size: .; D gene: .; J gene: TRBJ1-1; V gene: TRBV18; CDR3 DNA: TGTGCCAGCTCACCGGCGCTTAACACTGAAGCTTTCTTT; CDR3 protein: CASSPALNTEAFF
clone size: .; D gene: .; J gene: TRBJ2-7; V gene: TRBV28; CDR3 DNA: TGTGCCAGCAGCGCAGACAGGAGCTCCTACGAGCAGTACTTC; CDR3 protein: CASSADRSSYEQYF
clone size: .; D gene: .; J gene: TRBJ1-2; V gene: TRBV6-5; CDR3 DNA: TGTGCCAGCCGGGGGGACGCCTATGGCTACACCTTC; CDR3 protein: CASRGDAYGYTF
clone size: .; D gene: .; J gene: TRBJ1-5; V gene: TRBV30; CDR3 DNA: TGTGCCTGGAGTGCCAGGGGAGATCAGCCCCAGCATTTT; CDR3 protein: CAWSARGDQPQHF
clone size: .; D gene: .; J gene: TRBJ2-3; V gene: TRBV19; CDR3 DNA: TGTGCCCTCCGGGACTCTGGCACAGATACGCAGTATTTT; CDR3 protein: CALRDSGTDTQYF
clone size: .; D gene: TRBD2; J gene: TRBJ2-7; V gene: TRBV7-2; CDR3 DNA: TGTGCCAGCAGCCGACTAGCGGGAATCTACGAGCAGTACTTC; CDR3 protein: CASSRLAGIYEQYF
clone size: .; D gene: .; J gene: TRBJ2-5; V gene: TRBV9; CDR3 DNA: TGTGCCAGCAGTAGCCGGGACAATCGGCGAGAGACCCAGTACTTC; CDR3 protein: CASSSRDNRRETQYF
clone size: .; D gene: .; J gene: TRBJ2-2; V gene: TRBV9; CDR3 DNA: TGTGCCAGCAGCGTAGTGAGCAACACCGGGGAGCTGTTTTTT; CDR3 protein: CASSVVSNTGELFF
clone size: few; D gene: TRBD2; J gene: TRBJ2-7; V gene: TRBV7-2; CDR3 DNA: TGTGCCAGCAGCTTGAGTGGGAGGGCCGAGAACGAGCAGTACTTC; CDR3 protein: CASSLSGRAENEQYF
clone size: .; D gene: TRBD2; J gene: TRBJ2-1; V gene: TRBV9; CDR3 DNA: TGTGCCAGCAGCTTTAGCGGGAGCTCCTACAATGAGCAGTTCTTC; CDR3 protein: CASSFSGSSYNEQFF
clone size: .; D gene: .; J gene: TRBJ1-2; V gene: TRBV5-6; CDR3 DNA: TGTGCCAGCAGTGCAGATAGAGGGACCTATGGCTACACCTTC; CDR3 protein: CASSADRGTYGYTF
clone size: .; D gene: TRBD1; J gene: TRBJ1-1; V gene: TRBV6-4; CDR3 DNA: TGTGCCAGCAGTGACTCGGACAGGGGGACCACTGAAGCTTTCTTT; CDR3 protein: CASSDSDRGTTEAFF
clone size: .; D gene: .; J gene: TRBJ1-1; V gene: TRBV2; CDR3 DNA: TGTGCCGGCAAGGGTCGGAACACTGAAGCTTTCTTT; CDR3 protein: CAGKGRNTEAFF
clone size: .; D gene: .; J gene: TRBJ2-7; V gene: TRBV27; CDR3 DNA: TGTGCCAGCAGTTCGATACAGGGGGGGTACGAGCAGTACTTC; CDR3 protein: CASSSIQGGYEQYF